These 8 T cell receptor beta chains share one sample of origin, sequenced in a study of T cell repertoires in cytomegalovirus infection. Via MiXCR, TCRdb re-called the reads, giving one row per CDR3 protein. The data show fewer than 200,000 distinct CDR3 sequences, under 15% seen once. Specimen: PBMCs. These receptors all come from a human donor in good health (CMV status not recorded). Some clones in this sample may be carry-over from other donors' samples.

This sequence joins TRBV29-1 and TRBJ1-2; D not certain. Trimming took off 6 bases at V and 3 bases at J, with 11 bases between the two ends. This CDR3 comprises 12 residues. The germline V gene encodes CDR1 SQVTM and CDR2 ANQGSEA. CDR3: CSVKKGDYGYTF. DNA of the CDR3: TGCAGCGTGAAAAAGGGTGACTATGGCTACACCTTC.

This clonotype was detected many times. The chain is built from TRBV7-2 and TRBJ1-4; perhaps TRBD1 as D (5 bases). Germline V lookup: CDR1 SGHTA, CDR2 FQGNSA. The CDR3 runs to 18 residues. V gave up 1 base and J gave up 7 bases, with 22 bases separating them. The CDR3 here is CASSLGGRINPSFEKLFF. The CDR3 region has the DNA TGTGCCAGCAGCTTAGGGGGCAGGATCAATCCTTCTTTTGAAAAACTGTTTTTT.

This clonotype was recorded many times. The gene calls are TRBV25-1 and TRBJ1-3; D unresolved. This CDR3 contains 14 residues. Germline CDR1 MGHDK, CDR2 SYGVNS. Between the trimmed V and J ends, which lost 2 bases and 1 base, there was a span of 6 bases. The CDR3 bases are TGTGCCAGCAGTGAAGAAAGGTCTGGAAACACCATATATTTT. It yields the protein CASSEERSGNTIYF.

This clonotype was seen ten or more times. This chain links TRBV29-1 with TRBJ2-7, with D perhaps TRBD1 (6 bases). The CDR3 has 14 residues. Germline CDR1 and CDR2: SQVTM and ANQGSEA. The ends were cut back, 6 bases at V and 2 bases at J, with 17 bases in the middle. CDR3 sequence (DNA): TGCAGCGTGGTCATAGGACAGTCCACCTACGAGCAGTACTTC. Translating gives CSVVIGQSTYEQYF.

This sequence joins TRBV7-9 and TRBJ1-3, with D perhaps matching TRBD1 (5 bases). Germline loops: CDR1 SEHNR, CDR2 FQNEAQ (reference sequence). The CDR3 sequence is 16 residues long. V gave up 1 base and J gave up 0 bases, with 10 bases separating them. CDR3 in DNA: TGTGCCAGCAGCTTAGAGACAGCCCGCTCTGGAAACACCATATATTTT. Encoded protein: CASSLETARSGNTIYF.

The sample holds many counts of this clonotype. V usage is TRBV28 and J usage is TRBJ2-3; D is perhaps TRBD2 (6 bases). This CDR3 is built from 16 residues. Trimming took 7 bases from V and 0 from J, leaving 17 bases between them. The V gene's germline CDR1 is MDHEN and CDR2 SYDVKM. The CDR3 region has the DNA TGTGCCAGCAACTCCCCGGAGGGGCCCAGCACAGATACGCAGTATTTT. Its protein product is CASNSPEGPSTDTQYF.

This clonotype was picked up a small number of times. J is TRBJ2-1 and V is TRBV27; 7 bases map to TRBD1. V trimming: 7 bases; J trimming: 0 bases; junction bases outside the gene matches: 6. This CDR3 has 15 amino acids. CDR1 is MNHEY and CDR2 is SMNVEV in the germline V gene (reference sequence). The CDR3 loop is CASTPTGPSYNEQFF. As DNA, the CDR3 is TGTGCCAGCACCCCGACAGGGCCCTCCTACAATGAGCAGTTCTTC.

J is TRBJ2-7 and V is TRBV5-5; D is uncertain. The ends were cut back, 2 bases at V and 3 bases at J, with 15 bases in the middle. CDR3 length equals 15 residues. Germline V gives CDR1 SGHKS, CDR2 YYEKEE (reference sequence). In DNA form, the CDR3 reads TGTGCCAGCAGCTTCACCATAGATCCAAGCTACGAGCAGTACTTC. This sequence encodes CASSFTIDPSYEQYF.